This TCR beta chain was documented in a study of cytomegalovirus exposure and HLA in healthy donors. General study results and limits: According to an earlier analysis, most TCR beta V segments yielded productive rearrangements about 90% or about 30% of the time. Among the CMV-associated chains, a few were confirmed in vitro as specific for CMV antigens.

Both 60 Vbeta primers and 13 Jbeta primers went into the PCR. Produced via immunoSEQ multiplex PCR; TCRdb's table is partial and in-frame only. This table has 150,000 to 180,000 clones, nearly 80% appearing once. As regards this clone: The target antigen is unknown. The sample contains more than one DNA sequence encoding this CDR3.

The J segment lost 5 bases and the V segment lost 0 bases, leaving 4 bases of the junction unmatched. This CDR3 has 14 amino acids. Germline CDR1 SGHNT, CDR2 YYREEE (reference sequence). The sequence came from a man aged 25-45 years in good health and CMV-seropositive. The sample taken for sequencing was PBMCs. The V call is TRBV5-4, the J call TRBJ1-1; 7 nucleotides agree with TRBD1. The CDR3 protein is CASSLDRGNTEAFF. The CDR3 DNA sequence: TGTGCCAGCAGCTTGGACAGGGGAAATACTGAAGCTTTCTTT.